These 29 T cell receptor beta chains share one sample of origin, sequenced in a study of post-analysis software for immune sequencing data. Findings and limits, study-wide: A handful of TRBV segments were significantly more frequent in patients than in controls. TRBV5-6, TRBV5-1 and TRBV20-1 were among these segments.

Each TCR beta cDNA library carried unique molecular identifiers. Via MiXCR, TCRdb re-called the PCR reads, giving one row per CDR3 protein. The data hold a few hundred thousand distinct CDR3 sequences, with approximately 46% observed a single time. Their target antigens are unknown. Specimen: blood. These receptors all stem from a girl under 18 with multiple sclerosis.

This chain uses TRBV20-1 with TRBJ2-1, with 7 nucleotides matching TRBD1. The CDR3 extends over 13 amino acids. V dropped 5 bases and J dropped 8; count of bases not matched to a gene: 9. Germline assignment: CDR1 DFQATT and CDR2 SNEGSKA (reference sequence). The CDR3 loop is CSAPPGQRHEQFF. CDR3 coding DNA: TGCAGTGCTCCTCCGGGACAGAGGCATGAGCAGTTCTTC.

In this sample, this clonotype turned up once. This chain joins TRBV28 and TRBJ2-1; D perhaps matches TRBD2 (6 bases). Germline values: CDR1 MDHEN, CDR2 SYDVKM. The CDR3 contains 13 residues. Trimming removed 6 bases at V and 12 bases at J, with 18 bases between. The CDR3 loop is CASSPGDASAQFF. CDR3 nucleotide sequence: TGTGCCAGCAGCCCGGGGGACGCCTCCGCGCAGTTCTTC.

The V call is TRBV5-8, the J call TRBJ1-1, with D unresolved. CDR3 length equals 12 residues. Trimming stripped 0 bases from V and 5 bases from J, with 5 bases between. Germline assignment: CDR1 SGHTS and CDR2 YDEGEE. CDR3 region: CASSLDLTEAFF. The DNA of the CDR3 is TGTGCCAGCAGCTTGGATTTGACTGAAGCTTTCTTT.

The chain links TRBV9 to TRBJ1-1; D gene uncertain. The CDR3 loop spans 14 amino acids. Germline CDR1 is SGDLS and CDR2 is YYNGEE. The V end lost 4 bases, the J end lost 2 bases, and 12 bases lay between the germline ends. The CDR3 here is CASSLESRNTEAFF. DNA of the CDR3: TGTGCCAGCAGCCTAGAATCCAGAAACACTGAAGCTTTCTTT.

The chain couples TRBV7-2 to TRBJ2-3; D is possibly TRBD1 (6 bases). V gave up 4 bases and J gave up 2 bases, with 28 bases separating them. This CDR3 region has 20 residues. CDR1 is SGHTA and CDR2 is FQGNSA in the germline V gene. This CDR3 reads CASSSPLGTQGRTFTDTQYF. The CDR3 DNA sequence: TGTGCCAGCAGCTCCCCATTGGGGACACAGGGTAGAACCTTCACAGATACGCAGTATTTT. The whole variable domain, remainder taken from reference TRBV7-2 and TRBJ2-3, is GAGVSQSPSNKVTEKGKDVELRCDPISGHTALYWYRQSLGQGLEFLIYFQGNSAPDKSGLPSDRFSAERTGGSVSTLTIQRTQQEDSAVYLCASSSPLGTQGRTFTDTQYFGPGTRLTVL.

This clonotype was seen a handful of times. The chain is built from TRBV20-1 and TRBJ1-2, with 10 bases aligning to TRBD1. Germline V CDR1 and CDR2: DFQATT, SNEGSKA (reference sequence). The CDR3 totals 15 residues. Germline trimming cut 2 bases from V and 2 bases from J; bases unmatched to any gene: 5. For the CDR3, the DNA is TGCAGTGCTAGACGGACAGGGGGATCGAACTATGGCTACACCTTC. This gives the protein CSARRTGGSNYGYTF.

CDR3 loop: CASSLGVGRRQETQYF. CDR3 DNA sequence: TGTGCCAGCAGCTTAGGTGTGGGGCGCCGGCAAGAGACCCAGTACTTC. The rearrangement uses TRBV11-3 and TRBJ2-5; TRBD1 might be the D (5 bases). There are 16 residues in the CDR3. Trimming left V 1 base short and J 2 bases short, with 14 bases between. From germline, CDR1 is SGHNT and CDR2 YENEEA.

The gene calls are TRBV7-6 and TRBJ2-4; D is unresolved. The J call may be in error: the DNA end matches TRBJ2-7 better. The CDR3 loop spans 12 amino acids. The V gene's germline CDR1 is SGHVS and CDR2 FNYEAQ. CDR3 amino acids: CASSSDVYEQYF. The CDR3 coding sequence is TGTGCCAGCAGTTCCGATGTCTACGAGCAGTACTTC.

This clonotype was picked up a small number of times. This chain links TRBV7-2 with TRBJ2-1; 9 bases map to TRBD2. Trimming cost V 5 bases and J 8 bases; bases outside gene matches: 10. The CDR3 is 15 amino acids. Germline values: CDR1 SGHTA, CDR2 FQGNSA. DNA for the CDR3: TGTGCCAGCAGCCAAAGAGGCGGGAGGGTGCATGAGCAGTTCTTC. This sequence encodes CASSQRGGRVHEQFF.

The chain links TRBV20-1 to TRBJ1-1; D is possibly TRBD1 (6 bases). The CDR3 consists of 14 residues. Per the germline V gene, CDR1 is DFQATT and CDR2 is SNEGSKA (reference sequence). The CDR3 DNA reads TGCAGGCCGACAGGCTCCACGGGGAACACTGAAGCTTTCTTT. Protein sequence: CRPTGSTGNTEAFF.

This clonotype was counted only a few times. The CDR3, as DNA: TGTGCCAGCAGCAAACAGAGTCTTCAAGAGACCCAGTACTTC. Protein product: CASSKQSLQETQYF. V usage is TRBV6-6 and J usage is TRBJ2-5; no clear D. Trimming stripped 6 bases from V and 2 bases from J, with 13 bases between. CDR1 and CDR2 (germline): MNHNY, SVGAGI (reference sequence). The CDR3 is made up of 14 amino acids.

This clonotype was detected a few times. The chain links TRBV4-2 to TRBJ2-7; 9 bases match TRBD2. The CDR3 is made up of 15 amino acids. Trimming removed 8 bases from V and 2 bases from J; junction bases left unmatched: 10. Germline CDR1 reads LGHNA; CDR2 reads YNFKEQ. CDR3 coding DNA: TGTGCCAGCGAACAAGGAGCGGGAGGACCCTACGAGCAGTACTTC. Amino acids: CASEQGAGGPYEQYF.

This rearrangement joins TRBV2 to TRBJ2-3; no clear D. The CDR3 totals 18 residues. Trimming stripped 2 bases from V and 0 bases from J, with 18 bases between. Germline V gene data show CDR1 as SNHLY and CDR2 as FYNNEI. CDR3 protein: CASSEIVLGQASTDTQYF. DNA of the CDR3: TGTGCCAGCAGTGAAATCGTATTGGGTCAGGCTAGCACAGATACGCAGTATTTT.

A few counts support this clonotype. V and J are TRBV29-1 and TRBJ2-3, with 9 bases matching TRBD2. J was trimmed by 3 bases and V by 6 bases; bases with no gene match: 4. Germline lookup yields CDR1 SQVTM and CDR2 ANQGSEA. The CDR3 spans 13 residues. Here the CDR3 DNA reads TGCAGCGTGGGGGCGGGAGGGACAGATACGCAGTATTTT. Its translation is CSVGAGGTDTQYF.

The CDR3 loop is CASSVPEVAGEYEQYF. The CDR3 DNA sequence: TGTGCCAGCAGCGTACCAGAGGTAGCGGGAGAGTACGAGCAGTACTTC. V gene TRBV12-3 or TRBV12-4 combines with J gene TRBJ2-7; 9 bases match TRBD2. The CDR3 has 16 residues. Unmatched junction bases numbered 13, after V lost 6 bases and J lost 4 bases.

The sample holds a few counts of this clonotype. The chain is built from TRBV20-1 and TRBJ2-1, with TRBD2 identical over 7 bases. The CDR3 totals 15 residues. The V segment lost 6 bases and the J segment 5 bases; nucleotides outside the gene matches: 13. Per germline, CDR1 DFQATT and CDR2 SNEGSKA (reference sequence). The CDR3 region has the DNA TGCAGTGCGGCCCGGGGCGGGAGAGAGGACAATGAGCAGTTCTTC. This translates into CSAARGGREDNEQFF.

The chain is built from TRBV3-1 and TRBJ1-1; D is ambiguous. Trimming took 0 bases from V and 7 from J, leaving 12 bases between them. The CDR3 runs 14 residues. CDR1 is LGHDT, CDR2 YNNKEL, per germline (reference sequence). The DNA of the CDR3 is TGTGCCAGCAGCCAAGACGGGGTGTGGGGTGAAGCTTTCTTT. Its translation: CASSQDGVWGEAFF.

This chain links TRBV25-1 with TRBJ1-1; 7 bases are a match to TRBD1. The CDR3 has 15 amino acids. The V and J ends lost 3 bases and 2 bases, in that order; junction bases with no gene match: 6. Germline V gene lookup returns CDR1 MGHDK and CDR2 SYGVNS. The CDR3 is CASSDDRDRNTEAFF. In nucleotides, the CDR3 is TGTGCCAGCAGTGACGACCGGGACAGAAACACTGAAGCTTTCTTT.

This clonotype was counted at least ten times. This chain connects TRBV6-6 to TRBJ2-7; 9 bases match TRBD2. Trimming took 6 bases from V and 2 from J; bases not matched to a gene: 8. Per germline, CDR1 MNHNY and CDR2 SVGAGI (reference sequence). The CDR3 extends over 15 amino acids. The CDR3 sequence is CASSSIAGDAYEQYF. In nucleotides, the CDR3 is TGTGCCAGCAGCTCAATAGCGGGAGACGCCTACGAGCAGTACTTC.

This chain joins TRBV2 and TRBJ2-5; 7 positions agree with TRBD1. Germline V gene data show CDR1 as SNHLY and CDR2 as FYNNEI. CDR3 length: 12 residues. V gave up 6 bases and J gave up 4 bases; unmatched junction bases: 2. CDR3 region: CASRNRGETQYF. Here the CDR3 DNA reads TGTGCCAGCAGGAACAGGGGAGAGACCCAGTACTTC.

The chain combines TRBV27 with TRBJ2-7; possible D gene TRBD2, 6 bases. CDR3 length: 16 residues. The ends were cut back, 7 bases at V and 3 bases at J, with 22 bases in the middle. Per germline, CDR1 MNHEY and CDR2 SMNVEV (reference sequence). CDR3 nucleotide sequence: TGTGCCAGCAACCCAACCCCGGGACGGGGAGGCTACGAGCAGTACTTC. Protein: CASNPTPGRGGYEQYF.

V gene TRBV15 combines with J gene TRBJ2-4; TRBD2 agrees at 9 bases. The J call is uncertain, as TRBJ2-7 better fits the DNA end. Germline V gene data show CDR1 as LNHNV and CDR2 as YYDKDF (reference sequence). This CDR3 has 15 amino acids. The CDR3 here is CATSRVASGNHEQYF. In nucleotides, the CDR3 is TGTGCCACCAGCAGAGTGGCTAGCGGGAACCACGAGCAGTACTTC.

The rearrangement joins TRBV20-1 to TRBJ2-5; the match to TRBD2 covers 10 bases. This CDR3 spans 14 amino acids. The germline gives CDR1 DFQATT, CDR2 SNEGSKA (reference sequence). J was trimmed by 4 bases and V by 5 bases; bases with no gene match: 7. In DNA form, the CDR3 reads TGCAGTGCTGGAGCGGGAGGGCCGTTAGAGACCCAGTACTTC. As protein: CSAGAGGPLETQYF.

Only one count was recorded for this clonotype. The rearrangement uses TRBV15 and TRBJ2-7; D might be TRBD2 (5 bases). This CDR3 is 12 amino acids long. CDR1 LNHNV and CDR2 YYDKDF come from the germline V gene (reference sequence). The V gene lost 5 bases and the J gene lost 10 bases, with 15 bases spanning the gap. The CDR3 region is CATSLSSEAQYF. The CDR3 nucleotides read TGTGCCACCAGCTTATCTTCGGAGGCCCAGTACTTC.

Details on this clonotype: An end of the junction differs from the germline gene, which may be a read error. The rearrangement links TRBV4-2 to TRBJ2-5; D not certain. The CDR3 spans 13 residues. CDR1 is LGHNA, CDR2 YNFKEQ, per germline. Here the CDR3 DNA reads TGTGCCGGCAGCCAAGATCAGGAAGAGACCCAGTACTTC. This encodes CAGSQDQEETQYF.

This clonotype has only a few counts. The gene calls are TRBV11-2 and TRBJ2-7; D not certain. The J call is doubtful: the DNA matches TRBJ2-5 better. Germline V gives CDR1 SGHAT, CDR2 FQNNGV. The CDR3 spans 14 residues. The CDR3 protein is CASSHRPGWETQYF. CDR3 sequence (DNA): TGTGCCAGCAGCCACCGCCCCGGTTGGGAGACCCAGTACTTC.

The rearrangement joins TRBV7-9 to TRBJ2-7; TRBD1 aligns across 8 bases. The J call may not be correct, given that the DNA end is closer to TRBJ2-5. The CDR3 consists of 15 residues. CDR1 is SEHNR and CDR2 is FQNEAQ in the germline V gene (reference sequence). For the CDR3, the DNA is TGTGCCAGCAGCTTAGCGCCAGGGGGCGAAGAGACCCAGTACTTC. Residues: CASSLAPGGEETQYF.

This clonotype turned up a few times. The chain recombines TRBV7-6 with TRBJ2-7; 9 nucleotides agree with TRBD1. This CDR3 spans 16 amino acids. V dropped 0 bases and J dropped 3; count of bases not matched to a gene: 6. The germline V gene encodes CDR1 SGHVS and CDR2 FNYEAQ. DNA of the CDR3: TGTGCCAGCAGCTTAGCGTGGGACAGGGCCAACTACGAGCAGTACTTC. Translating gives CASSLAWDRANYEQYF.

The chain employs TRBV29-1 and TRBJ2-5; possible D gene TRBD1, 5 bases. CDR1 and CDR2 from the germline V gene are SQVTM and ANQGSEA. The CDR3 contains 14 residues. Trimming shortened V by 2 bases and J by 5 bases, and 15 bases separated the two germline ends. The chain's CDR3 is CSVELEVRVETQYF. In DNA, the CDR3 is TGCAGCGTTGAACTCGAGGTCAGGGTCGAGACCCAGTACTTC.